The 8 T cell receptor beta chains presented below share a single source sample, sequenced in a study of OX40 agonist ivuxolimab in advanced cancers. The method was the immunoSEQ multiplex PCR assay. In TCRdb, the immuneACCESS table is reduced to in-frame sequences with V and J assigned. These tables do not hold every clone; where another copy was compared, an unresolved V gene accounts for under half, and the others remain unexplained. Recorded for this sample are 70,000 or so clones; around 90% of them occurred a single time. The ten largest make up about 2.1% of the sample. The specimen comprised CD4+ or CD8+ T cells sorted from blood, sampled in a trial of the OX40 agonist ivuxolimab. The receptors originated from an adult with an advanced solid tumor such as melanoma, head and neck, liver or kidney cancer.

The chain links TRBV27 to TRBJ2-1; 12 nucleotides align to TRBD2. From germline, CDR1 is MNHEY and CDR2 SMNVEV (reference sequence). CDR3 length: 18 residues. V shed 6 bases, J shed 2 bases, and the junction held 11 bases outside the gene matches. In DNA form, the CDR3 reads TGTGCCAGCAGCCCCCGTGGTGCTAGCGGGAGGGCCTACAATGAGCAGTTCTTC. Translating it yields CASSPRGASGRAYNEQFF.

The chain has TRBV19 and TRBJ2-2; TRBD1 aligns across 10 bases. V shed 5 bases, J shed 4 bases, and the junction held 4 bases outside the gene matches. The CDR3 sequence is 15 residues long. Germline V gene sequence: CDR1 LNHDA, CDR2 SQIVND (reference sequence). The CDR3 sequence: CASSQGTGATGELFF. DNA for the CDR3: TGTGCCAGTAGTCAAGGGACAGGGGCCACCGGGGAGCTGTTTTTT.

This clone appeared a few times. The V gene is TRBV7-9, the J gene TRBJ1-3; tentatively, D is TRBD1 (6 bases). This CDR3 is built from 16 residues. V was shortened by 5 bases and J by 2 bases, with 16 bases between the two germline ends. CDR1 SEHNR and CDR2 FQNEAQ come from the germline V gene (reference sequence). This chain's CDR3 is CASSRRGGLTGNTIYF. In DNA, the CDR3 is TGTGCCAGCAGCCGCCGGGGGGGGCTCACTGGAAACACCATATATTTT. Filled out from reference TRBV7-9 and TRBJ1-3, the complete variable domain reads DTGVSQNPRHKITKRGQNVTFRCDPISEHNRLYWYRQTLGQGPEFLTYFQNEAQLEKSRLLSDRFSAERPKGSFSTLEIQRTEQGDSAMYLCASSRRGGLTGNTIYFGEGSWLTVV.

There are a few counts of this clone. The rearrangement uses TRBV5-1 and TRBJ2-3, with a possible D match to TRBD2 (7 bases). Trimming removed 0 bases from V and 6 bases from J, with 17 bases in between. CDR1 is SGHRS, CDR2 YFSETQ, per germline. CDR3 length equals 16 residues. The CDR3 bases are TGCGCCAGCAGCTTGGAGGGCGGGGGCTCGTGGGATACGCAGTATTTT. Amino acid sequence: CASSLEGGGSWDTQYF. The full variable domain, rest sourced from reference TRBV5-1 and TRBJ2-3, is KAGVTQTPRYLIKTRGQQVTLSCSPISGHRSVSWYQQTPGQGLQFLFEYFSETQRNKGNFPGRFSGRQFSNSRSEMNVSTLELGDSALYLCASSLEGGGSWDTQYFGPGTRLTVL.

The V and J genes are TRBV25-1 and TRBJ1-2; 7 bases map to TRBD1. In germline, CDR1 is MGHDK, CDR2 SYGVNS. The J segment lost 4 bases and the V segment lost 5 bases, leaving 13 bases of the junction unmatched. The CDR3 length is 16 residues. The CDR3 reads CASSRQGLLNFYGYTF. The CDR3 DNA reads as TGTGCCAGCAGTAGACAGGGTCTCCTGAACTTCTATGGCTACACCTTC.

The chain carries TRBV27 and TRBJ2-2; D is ambiguous. Germline values: CDR1 MNHEY, CDR2 SMNVEV (reference sequence). The CDR3 extends over 16 amino acids. Deletions cut 2 bases from V and 2 bases from J, with 12 bases between. Here the CDR3 DNA reads TGTGCCAGCAGTTTAGCCCCAGCGCCAAACACCGGGGAGCTGTTTTTT. Its translation: CASSLAPAPNTGELFF.

The chain couples TRBV9 to TRBJ2-6, with 12 bases aligning to TRBD2. Germline values: CDR1 SGDLS, CDR2 YYNGEE. V trimming: 4 bases; J trimming: 0 bases; junction bases outside the gene matches: 5. The CDR3 covers 18 residues. The CDR3 is CASSPGLAGDSGANVLTF. Written as DNA, the CDR3 is TGTGCCAGCAGCCCGGGACTAGCGGGTGACTCTGGGGCCAACGTCCTGACTTTC.

The V call is TRBV28, the J call TRBJ1-2; possible D gene TRBD1, 6 bases. The CDR3 covers 11 residues. The germline V gene has CDR1 MDHEN and CDR2 SYDVKM. V was cut by 11 bases and J by 1 base, with 8 bases left in between. Written as DNA, the CDR3 is TGTGCCGCACAGGGTAACTATGGCTACACCTTC. Its translation is CAAQGNYGYTF.